This T cell receptor beta chain was sequenced during a study of post-analysis software for immune sequencing data. General observations from the study: Samples made in the same batch grouped tightly together by F measure. Normalized Chao1 diversity was significantly lower in multiple sclerosis patients than in controls. Relative to controls, patients had a few TRBV segments at higher frequency, with TRBV5-6, TRBV5-1 and TRBV20-1 among these.

Unique molecular identifiers had been added to the TCR beta cDNA libraries. MiXCR, applied by TCRdb to the PCR reads, yields one record per CDR3 protein. The data contain a few hundred thousand distinct CDR3 sequences, approximately 34% of them singletons. V was trimmed by 1 base and J by 3 bases, leaving 6 bases between them. The CDR3 runs to 13 residues. Germline-derived CDR1 and CDR2 are MGHDK and SYGVNS. This clonotype has a single count. Its antigen is as yet unknown. The receptor comes from a girl aged 2 to 17 with multiple sclerosis. The sequenced sample consisted of blood. J is TRBJ1-1 and V is TRBV25-1; D is unresolved. The CDR3 DNA sequence: TGTGCCAGCAGTGAATTGTTGGACACTGAAGCTTTCTTT. It specifies CASSELLDTEAFF.